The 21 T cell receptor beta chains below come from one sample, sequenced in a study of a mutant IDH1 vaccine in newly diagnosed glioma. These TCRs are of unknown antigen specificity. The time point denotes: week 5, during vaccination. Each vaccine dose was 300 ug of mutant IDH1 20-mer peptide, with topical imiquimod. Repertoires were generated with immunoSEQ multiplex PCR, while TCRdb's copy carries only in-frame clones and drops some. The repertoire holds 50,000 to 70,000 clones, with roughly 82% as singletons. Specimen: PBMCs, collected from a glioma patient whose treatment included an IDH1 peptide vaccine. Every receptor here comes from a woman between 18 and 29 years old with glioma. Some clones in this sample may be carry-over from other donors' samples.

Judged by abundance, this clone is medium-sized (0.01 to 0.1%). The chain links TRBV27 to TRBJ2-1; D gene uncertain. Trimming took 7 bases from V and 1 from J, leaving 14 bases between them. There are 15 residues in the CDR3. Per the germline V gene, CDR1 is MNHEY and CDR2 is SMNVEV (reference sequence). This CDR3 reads CASTLVPVSYNEQFF. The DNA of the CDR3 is TGTGCCAGCACCCTCGTCCCTGTTTCCTACAATGAGCAGTTCTTC.

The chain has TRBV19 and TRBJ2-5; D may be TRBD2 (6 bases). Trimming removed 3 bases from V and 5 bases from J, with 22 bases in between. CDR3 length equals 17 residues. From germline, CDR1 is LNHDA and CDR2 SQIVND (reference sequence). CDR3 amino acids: CASSMAGPGSSDETQYF. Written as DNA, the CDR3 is TGTGCCAGTAGTATGGCGGGCCCCGGGTCTAGCGATGAGACCCAGTACTTC.

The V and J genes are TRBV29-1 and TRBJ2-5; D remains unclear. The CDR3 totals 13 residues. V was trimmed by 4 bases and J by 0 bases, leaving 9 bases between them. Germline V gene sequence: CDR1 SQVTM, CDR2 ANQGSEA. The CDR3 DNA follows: TGCAGCGTTGGCGACGGGTACCAAGAGACCCAGTACTTC. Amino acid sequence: CSVGDGYQETQYF.

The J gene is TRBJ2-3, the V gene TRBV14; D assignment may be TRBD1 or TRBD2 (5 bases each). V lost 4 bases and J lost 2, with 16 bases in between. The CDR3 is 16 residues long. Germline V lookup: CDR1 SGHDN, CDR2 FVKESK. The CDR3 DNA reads TGTGCCAGCAGCCCCCTCGGGGCTAGCTTCACAGATACGCAGTATTTT. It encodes CASSPLGASFTDTQYF.

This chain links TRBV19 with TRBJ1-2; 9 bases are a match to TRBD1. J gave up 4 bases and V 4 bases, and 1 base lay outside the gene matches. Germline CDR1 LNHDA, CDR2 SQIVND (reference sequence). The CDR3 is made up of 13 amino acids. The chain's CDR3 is CASSTTGGYGYTF. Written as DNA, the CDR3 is TGTGCCAGTAGTACGACAGGGGGCTATGGCTACACCTTC.

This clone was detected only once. The CDR3 nucleotides are TGTGCCAGCAGCTTAGCAGGCAGCCGGCGTACCATATATTTT. Amino acid sequence: CASSLAGSRRTIYF. V gene TRBV7-2 combines with J gene TRBJ1-3; D is unresolved. This CDR3 region has 14 residues. Germline V gene data show CDR1 as SGHTA and CDR2 as FQGNSA. Trimming took 0 bases from V and 10 from J, leaving 13 bases between them.

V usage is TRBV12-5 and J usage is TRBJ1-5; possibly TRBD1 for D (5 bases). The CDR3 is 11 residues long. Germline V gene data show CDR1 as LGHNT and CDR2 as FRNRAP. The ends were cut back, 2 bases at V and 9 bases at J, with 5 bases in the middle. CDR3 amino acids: CASGLQGPQHF. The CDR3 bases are TGTGCTAGTGGTTTGCAGGGGCCCCAGCATTTT.

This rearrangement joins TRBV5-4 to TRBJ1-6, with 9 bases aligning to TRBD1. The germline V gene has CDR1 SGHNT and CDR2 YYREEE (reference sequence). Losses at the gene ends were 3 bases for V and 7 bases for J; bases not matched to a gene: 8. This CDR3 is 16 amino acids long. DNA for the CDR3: TGTGCCAGCAGCTCTTTGGGACAGGGAGCGAATTCACCCCTCCACTTT. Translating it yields CASSSLGQGANSPLHF.

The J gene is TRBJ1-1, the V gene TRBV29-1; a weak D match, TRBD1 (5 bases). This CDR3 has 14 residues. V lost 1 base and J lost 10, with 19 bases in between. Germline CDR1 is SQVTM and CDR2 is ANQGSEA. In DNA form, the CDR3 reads TGCAGCGTTGAAGGAGGCCGTGGGGCAGTTGGAGCTTTCTTT. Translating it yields CSVEGGRGAVGAFF.

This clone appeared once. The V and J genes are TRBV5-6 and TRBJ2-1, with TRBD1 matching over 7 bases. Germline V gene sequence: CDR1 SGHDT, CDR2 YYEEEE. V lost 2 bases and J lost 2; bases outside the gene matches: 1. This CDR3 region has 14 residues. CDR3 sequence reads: CASSLGTAYNEQFF. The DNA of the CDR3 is TGTGCCAGCAGCTTAGGGACAGCCTACAATGAGCAGTTCTTC.

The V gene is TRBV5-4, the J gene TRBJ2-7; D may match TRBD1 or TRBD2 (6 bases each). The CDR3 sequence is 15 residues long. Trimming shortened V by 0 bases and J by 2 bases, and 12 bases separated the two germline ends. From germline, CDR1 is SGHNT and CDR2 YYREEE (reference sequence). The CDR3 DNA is TGTGCCAGCAGCTTGGACGGGGGCGGTGCCTACGAGCAGTACTTC. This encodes CASSLDGGGAYEQYF.

CDR3 DNA: TGTGCCAGCAGTTCCGAGACAGGGTACACTGAAGCTTTCTTT. Amino acid sequence: CASSSETGYTEAFF. This chain links TRBV6-5 with TRBJ1-1, with 7 bases lining up with TRBD1. V lost 4 bases and J lost 3; bases outside the gene matches: 5. The V gene's germline CDR1 is MNHEY and CDR2 SVGAGI. This CDR3 has 14 amino acids.

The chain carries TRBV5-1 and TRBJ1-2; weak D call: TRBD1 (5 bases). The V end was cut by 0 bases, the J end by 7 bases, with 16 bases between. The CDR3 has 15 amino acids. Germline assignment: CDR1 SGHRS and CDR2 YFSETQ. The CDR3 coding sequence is TGCGCCAGCAGCTTGGAAAGTCAGGGTACGAGTGGCTACACCTTC. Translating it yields CASSLESQGTSGYTF.

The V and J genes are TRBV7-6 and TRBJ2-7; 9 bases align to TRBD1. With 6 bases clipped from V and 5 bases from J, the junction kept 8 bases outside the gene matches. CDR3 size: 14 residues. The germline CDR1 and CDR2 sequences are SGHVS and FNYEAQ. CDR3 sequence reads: CASRQTGGLNEQYF. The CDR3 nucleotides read TGTGCCAGCAGACAAACAGGGGGCCTGAACGAGCAGTACTTC.

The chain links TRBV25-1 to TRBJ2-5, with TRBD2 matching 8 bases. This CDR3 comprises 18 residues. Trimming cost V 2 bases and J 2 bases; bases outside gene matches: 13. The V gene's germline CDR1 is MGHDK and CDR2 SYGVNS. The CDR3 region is CASSEKLAARMDQETQYF. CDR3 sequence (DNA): TGTGCCAGCAGTGAAAAACTAGCGGCGAGAATGGATCAAGAGACCCAGTACTTC.

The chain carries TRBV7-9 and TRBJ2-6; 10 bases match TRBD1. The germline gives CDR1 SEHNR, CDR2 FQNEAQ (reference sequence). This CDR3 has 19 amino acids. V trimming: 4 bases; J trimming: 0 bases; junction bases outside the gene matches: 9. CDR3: CASSSKPTGGISGANVLTF. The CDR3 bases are TGTGCCAGCAGCTCCAAGCCGACAGGGGGCATCTCTGGGGCCAACGTCCTGACTTTC.

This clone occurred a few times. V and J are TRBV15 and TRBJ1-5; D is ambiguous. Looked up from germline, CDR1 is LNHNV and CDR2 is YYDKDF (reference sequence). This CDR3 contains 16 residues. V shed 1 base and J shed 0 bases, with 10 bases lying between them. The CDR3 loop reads CATSRGLDGSNQPQHF. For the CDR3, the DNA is TGTGCCACCAGCAGAGGATTGGACGGTAGCAATCAGCCCCAGCATTTT. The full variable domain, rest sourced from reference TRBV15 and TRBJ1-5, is DAMVIQNPRYQVTQFGKPVTLSCSQTLNHNVMYWYQQKSSQAPKLLFHYYDKDFNNEADTPDNFQSRRPNTSFCFLDIRSPGLGDTAMYLCATSRGLDGSNQPQHFGDGTRLSIL.

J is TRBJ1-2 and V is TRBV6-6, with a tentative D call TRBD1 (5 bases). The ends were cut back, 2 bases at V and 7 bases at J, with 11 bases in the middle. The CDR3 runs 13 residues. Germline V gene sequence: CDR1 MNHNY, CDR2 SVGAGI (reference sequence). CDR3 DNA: TGTGCCAGCAGTTACCCCCAGGGAGTTGGCTACACCTTC. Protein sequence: CASSYPQGVGYTF.

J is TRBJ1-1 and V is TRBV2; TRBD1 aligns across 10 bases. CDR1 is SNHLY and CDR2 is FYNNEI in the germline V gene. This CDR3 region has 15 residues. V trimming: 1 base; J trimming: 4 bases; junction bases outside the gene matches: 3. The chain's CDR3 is CASSEGQGAITEAFF. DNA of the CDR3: TGTGCCAGCAGTGAAGGACAGGGGGCCATCACTGAAGCTTTCTTT.

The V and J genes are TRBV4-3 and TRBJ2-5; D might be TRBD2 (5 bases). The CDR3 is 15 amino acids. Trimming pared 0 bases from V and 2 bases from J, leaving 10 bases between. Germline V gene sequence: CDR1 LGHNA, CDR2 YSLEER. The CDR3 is CASSQDILAQETQYF. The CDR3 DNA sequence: TGCGCCAGCAGCCAAGATATCCTAGCTCAAGAGACCCAGTACTTC.

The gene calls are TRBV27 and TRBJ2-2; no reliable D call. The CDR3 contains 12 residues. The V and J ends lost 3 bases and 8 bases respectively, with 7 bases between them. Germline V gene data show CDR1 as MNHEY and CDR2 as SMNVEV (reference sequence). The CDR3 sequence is CASSFFSGELFF. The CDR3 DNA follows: TGTGCCAGCAGTTTTTTCAGTGGGGAGCTGTTTTTT.